This TCR beta chain appears in the sequencing data of a study of shared T cell receptors in the human thymus. TCRdb's table, derived via immunoSEQ multiplex PCR, lists solely in-frame clones and lacks some. The repertoire holds 700,000 or so clones, with 80% to 90% as singletons. Per the germline V gene, CDR1 is MGHRA and CDR2 is YSYEKL. The CDR3 has 17 amino acids. Trimming took off 2 bases at V and 0 bases at J, with 14 bases between the two ends. This same sample was also part of a study on human thymus T cells. This second study says: Serving as donors were healthy Finnish infants, each of whom was having open corrective surgery for congenital heart defects. Corrective cardiac surgery supplied the resected thymus tissue. The authors found apparently biased V and J gene usage in thymic and blood repertoires. Highly overlapping thymic repertoires among unrelated individuals were reported in related research.

The V call is TRBV4-1, the J call TRBJ1-5, with D tentatively TRBD1 (6 bases). Sequenced input: thymocytes. This clonotype was obtained from a girl less than two years old with a congenital heart defect. In DNA form, the CDR3 reads TGCGCCAGCAGCCAACCATCCCGGACAGATAGCAATCAGCCCCAGCATTTT. This codes for CASSQPSRTDSNQPQHF.